The subject of this entry is one T cell receptor (beta chain). In the original analysis: How many nucleated cells were present was estimated from reference gene primer amplification. TCRdb's table, derived via immunoSEQ multiplex PCR, lists solely in-frame clones and lacks some. For V, J and clone size, that table is used; D and trimming come from the DNA. Here the sample spans 84,000 or so clones, approximately 86% being singletons. This record comes from a study of blood T cell repertoires in COVID-19. Overall study context: Specimens from acute and convalescent COVID-19 originated in the United States, Italy and Spain. PBMCs, B-cell-depleted T cells, or T cells provided the cDNA or gDNA that made up the material.

The V and J ends lost 9 bases and 2 bases respectively, with 14 bases between them. Germline assignment: CDR1 MNHEY and CDR2 SVGAGI. The length of the CDR3 is 14 residues. The chain has TRBV6-5 and TRBJ1-3; D possibly corresponds to TRBD1 (6 bases). This receptor was identified in an older man with active or convalescent COVID-19. The sequencing input was peripheral blood. CDR3 protein: CASSPTGTGNTIYF. CDR3 coding DNA: TGTGCCAGTAGTCCTACAGGGACTGGAAACACCATATATTTT.